This T cell receptor beta chain was profiled in a study of T cells after yellow fever vaccination. The germline gives CDR1 MNHEY, CDR2 SMNVEV (reference sequence). The J segment lost 8 bases and the V segment lost 7 bases, leaving 13 bases of the junction unmatched. The CDR3 spans 16 residues. TCRdb used MiXCR to reprocess the 5' RACE reads, holding one entry per CDR3 protein. Of approximately 160,000 distinct CDR3 sequences in the sample, 9.3% were seen once. The receptor was derived from a young man who received the YFV17D yellow fever vaccine. The chain links TRBV27 to TRBJ2-1; TRBD1 aligns across 11 bases. The specimen was CD8+ T cells sorted from PBMCs, collected 45 days after the yellow fever booster vaccination. CDR3 residues: CASNPLPGQGDDEQFF. CDR3 DNA sequence: TGTGCCAGCAATCCACTACCGGGACAGGGGGACGATGAGCAGTTCTTC.